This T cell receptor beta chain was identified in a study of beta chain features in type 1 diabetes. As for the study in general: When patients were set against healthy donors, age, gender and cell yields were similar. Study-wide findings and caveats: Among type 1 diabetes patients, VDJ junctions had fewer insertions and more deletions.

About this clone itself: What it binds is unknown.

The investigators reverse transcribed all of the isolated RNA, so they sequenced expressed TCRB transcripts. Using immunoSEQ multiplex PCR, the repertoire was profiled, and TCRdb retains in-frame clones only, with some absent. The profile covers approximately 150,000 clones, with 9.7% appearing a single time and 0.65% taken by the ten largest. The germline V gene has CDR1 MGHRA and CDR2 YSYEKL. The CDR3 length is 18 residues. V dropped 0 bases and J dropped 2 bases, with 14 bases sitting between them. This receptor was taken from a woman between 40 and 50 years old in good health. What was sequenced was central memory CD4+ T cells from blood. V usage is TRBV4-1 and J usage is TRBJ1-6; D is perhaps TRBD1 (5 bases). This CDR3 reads CASSQDSIQGPYNSPLHF. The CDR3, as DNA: TGCGCCAGCAGCCAAGATTCTATCCAGGGCCCCTATAATTCACCCCTCCACTTT.